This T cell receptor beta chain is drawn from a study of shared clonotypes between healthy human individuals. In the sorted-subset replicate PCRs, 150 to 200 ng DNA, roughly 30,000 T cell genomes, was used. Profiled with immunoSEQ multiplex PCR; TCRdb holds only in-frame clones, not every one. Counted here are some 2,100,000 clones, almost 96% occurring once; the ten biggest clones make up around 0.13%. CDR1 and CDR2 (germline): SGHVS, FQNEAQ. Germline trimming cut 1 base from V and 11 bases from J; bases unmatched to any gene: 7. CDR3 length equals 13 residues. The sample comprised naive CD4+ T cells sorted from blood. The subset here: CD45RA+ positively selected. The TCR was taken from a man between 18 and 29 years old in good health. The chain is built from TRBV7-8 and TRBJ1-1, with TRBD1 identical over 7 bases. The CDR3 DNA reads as TGTGCCAGCAGCTTAGAACAGGGGCTCGACGCTTTCTTT. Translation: CASSLEQGLDAFF. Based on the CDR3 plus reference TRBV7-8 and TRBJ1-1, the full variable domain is GAGVSQSPRYKVAKRGQDVALRCDPISGHVSLFWYQQALGQGPEFLTYFQNEAQLDKSGLPSDRFFAERPEGSVSTLKIQRTQQEDSAVYLCASSLEQGLDAFFGQGTRLTVV.